These 25 T cell receptor beta chains originate from one sample sequenced in a study of T cell repertoires in cytomegalovirus infection. No antigen is known for these receptors. TCRdb recomputed calls from the reads with MiXCR, one row per CDR3 protein. The sample includes approximately 30,000 distinct CDR3 sequences, around 19% of them seen just once. Sequences were derived from CD8+ T cells from cultured PBMCs, sampled from culture after CMV antigen stimulation. These receptors were obtained from a human donor in good health (CMV status not recorded). Some clones in this sample may be carry-over from other donors' samples.

CDR3 in amino acids: CASSLEGATDTQYF. CDR3 DNA: TGTGCCAGCAGCTTAGAGGGAGCCACAGATACGCAGTATTTT. V is TRBV7-2 and J is TRBJ2-3; TRBD2 is a possible D gene (5 bases). The germline gives CDR1 SGHTA, CDR2 FQGNSA. The CDR3 spans 14 residues. V gave up 1 base and J gave up 2 bases, with 7 bases separating them.

This clonotype appeared a few times. The rearrangement uses TRBV12-3 or TRBV12-4 and TRBJ2-3; no definite D call. The ends were cut back, 7 bases at V and 2 bases at J, with 7 bases in the middle. This CDR3 spans 12 amino acids. The CDR3 region is CASTSATDTQYF. The CDR3 nucleotides read TGTGCCAGCACTTCCGCCACAGATACGCAGTATTTT.

The rearrangement uses TRBV28 and TRBJ1-5; 12 bases fit TRBD1. This CDR3 is built from 16 residues. The ends lost 6 bases at V and 9 bases at J; junction bases unmatched: 12. Per germline, CDR1 MDHEN and CDR2 SYDVKM. The CDR3 bases are TGTGCCAGCAGGAGTACCGGGACAGGGGGCTTTTGGCCCCAGCATTTT. This translates into CASRSTGTGGFWPQHF. Supplemented by reference TRBV28 and TRBJ1-5, the full variable domain reads DVKVTQSSRYLVKRTGEKVFLECVQDMDHENMFWYRQDPGLGLRLIYFSYDVKMKEKGDIPEGYSVSREKKERFSLILESASTNQTSMYLCASRSTGTGGFWPQHFGDGTRLSIL.

This clonotype came up a few times. The chain couples TRBV5-1 to TRBJ2-4; maybe TRBD1 (5 bases). The CDR3 has 14 residues. The V end lost 0 bases, the J end lost 6 bases, and 10 bases lay between the germline ends. Germline lookup yields CDR1 SGHRS and CDR2 YFSETQ. CDR3 sequence: CASSLDSQGNIQYF. DNA for the CDR3: TGCGCCAGCAGCTTGGACTCTCAGGGAAACATTCAGTACTTC.

The V and J genes are TRBV7-3 and TRBJ2-7; D ambiguous. This CDR3 spans 15 amino acids. Germline V gene lookup returns CDR1 SGHTA and CDR2 FQGTGA. V lost 1 base, J lost 1 base, and 11 bases lay in between. CDR3 in DNA: TGTGCCAGCAGCTTAAGCCCGGGTCCTTCCTACGAGCAGTACTTC. This translates into CASSLSPGPSYEQYF.

The sample holds a few counts of this clonotype. This rearrangement joins TRBV5-1 to TRBJ1-4, with a possible D match to TRBD1 (5 bases). CDR1 SGHRS and CDR2 YFSETQ come from the germline V gene. This CDR3 is 16 amino acids long. The germline V and J ends were trimmed by 4 bases and 0 bases, with 13 bases remaining between them. The CDR3 region is CASSRNAGTTNEKLFF. DNA of the CDR3: TGCGCCAGCAGCCGAAACGCAGGGACAACTAATGAAAAACTGTTTTTT. The variable domain in full, completed from reference TRBV5-1 and TRBJ1-4, reads KAGVTQTPRYLIKTRGQQVTLSCSPISGHRSVSWYQQTPGQGLQFLFEYFSETQRNKGNFPGRFSGRQFSNSRSEMNVSTLELGDSALYLCASSRNAGTTNEKLFFGSGTQLSVL.

The V and J genes are TRBV20-1 and TRBJ2-7, with TRBD2 matching over 13 bases. The CDR3 is 16 amino acids. Germline V gene data show CDR1 as DFQATT and CDR2 as SNEGSKA (reference sequence). V was pared by 6 bases and J by 0 bases, with 8 bases of the junction left unmatched. This CDR3 is CSAPGLAGASSYEQYF. The CDR3 bases are TGCAGTGCCCCTGGACTAGCGGGGGCCAGCTCCTACGAGCAGTACTTC.

This clonotype was found a few times. This chain joins TRBV11-2 and TRBJ2-3; 10 bases map to TRBD2. This CDR3 spans 14 amino acids. V gave up 3 bases and J gave up 6 bases; unmatched junction bases: 3. Germline-derived CDR1 and CDR2 are SGHAT and FQNNGV. CDR3 sequence: CASSFGTSADTQYF. DNA of the CDR3: TGTGCCAGCAGCTTCGGGACTAGCGCTGATACGCAGTATTTT.

The chain combines TRBV19 with TRBJ1-2; no firm D call. Germline V gene data show CDR1 as LNHDA and CDR2 as SQIVND (reference sequence). CDR3 length: 13 amino acids. The V gene lost 3 bases and the J gene lost 6 bases, with 11 bases spanning the gap. Here the CDR3 DNA reads TGTGCCAGTAGTATTGCCAGAAATAATGGCTACACCTTC. This encodes CASSIARNNGYTF.

This clonotype was counted a few times. V and J are TRBV20-1 and TRBJ2-2, with 8 bases aligning to TRBD1. J lost 1 base, V lost 6 bases, and 7 bases had no gene match. Per germline, CDR1 DFQATT and CDR2 SNEGSKA (reference sequence). CDR3 length: 15 residues. CDR3 DNA: TGCAGTGCGGAGACCGGGACAGGGAACACCGGGGAGCTGTTTTTT. It specifies CSAETGTGNTGELFF.

The chain has TRBV30 and TRBJ2-5; 13 bases line up with TRBD2. Germline CDR1 GTSNPN, CDR2 SVGIG (reference sequence). After removal of 3 bases from V and 4 bases from J, the junction contained 8 bases not matched to a gene. There are 16 residues in the CDR3. The CDR3 loop reads CAWSEGTSGNGETQYF. Written as DNA, the CDR3 is TGTGCCTGGAGCGAAGGGACTAGCGGGAATGGAGAGACCCAGTACTTC.

The genes are TRBV6-2 or TRBV6-3 and TRBJ2-7, with D tentatively TRBD2 (6 bases). Trimming pared 6 bases from V and 5 bases from J, leaving 17 bases between. CDR3 length: 14 amino acids. The germline V gene has CDR1 MNHEY and CDR2 SVGEGT. Here the CDR3 reads CASSNRDPSDEQYF. The CDR3 region has the DNA TGTGCCAGCAGCAACCGGGACCCTAGCGACGAGCAGTACTTC.

V and J are TRBV7-2 and TRBJ2-7, with 11 bases that match TRBD1. In germline, CDR1 is SGHTA, CDR2 FQGNSA. The CDR3 runs 17 residues. V gave up 6 bases and J gave up 0 bases; unmatched junction bases: 10. CDR3 in DNA: TGTGCCAGCAGTTCTCAACCGGGACAGGGGGGCTCCTACGAGCAGTACTTC. Translating it yields CASSSQPGQGGSYEQYF.

The chain is built from TRBV6-5 and TRBJ2-7, with no clear D. Trimming removed 5 bases at V and 0 bases at J, with 8 bases between. The germline gives CDR1 MNHEY, CDR2 SVGAGI. The CDR3 runs 13 residues. CDR3 loop: CASSPIVSYEQYF. The CDR3 coding sequence is TGTGCCAGCAGTCCGATAGTCTCCTACGAGCAGTACTTC.

This clonotype has at least ten counts. This sequence joins TRBV6-1 and TRBJ2-7, with D possibly being TRBD2 (6 bases). The V end lost 6 bases, the J end lost 3 bases, and 21 bases lay between the germline ends. The CDR3 has 16 residues. The V gene's germline CDR1 is MNHNS and CDR2 SASEGT. The CDR3 reads CASRPSLLAADYEQYF. The CDR3 nucleotides read TGTGCCAGCAGACCCTCGCTACTAGCCGCCGACTACGAGCAGTACTTC.

The sample holds a few counts of this clonotype. V and J are TRBV7-2 and TRBJ1-2, with 8 bases lining up with TRBD1. Trimming at V came to 1 base and at J to 7 bases, leaving 14 bases not matched to a gene. The CDR3 spans 17 residues. Germline V gives CDR1 SGHTA, CDR2 FQGNSA. Here the CDR3 DNA reads TGTGCCAGCAGCTTAGAGAGCTGGGCGGGACAGGTATCTGGCTACACCTTC. It specifies CASSLESWAGQVSGYTF.

The chain recombines TRBV28 with TRBJ2-7; TRBD1 is a possible D gene (6 bases). The CDR3 sequence is 16 residues long. Deletions cut 3 bases from V and 2 bases from J, with 17 bases between. CDR1 MDHEN and CDR2 SYDVKM come from the germline V gene. CDR3 in amino acids: CASSFSPGTNPYEQYF. CDR3 sequence (DNA): TGTGCCAGCAGTTTTTCTCCCGGGACAAACCCCTACGAGCAGTACTTC.

This clonotype was detected only a few times. The rearrangement joins TRBV14 to TRBJ2-3, with a tentative D call TRBD2 (6 bases). Per the germline V gene, CDR1 is SGHDN and CDR2 is FVKESK. Deletions cut 1 base from V and 6 bases from J, with 20 bases between. This CDR3 contains 17 residues. The CDR3 sequence is CASSQVRGGEGMDTQYF. CDR3 DNA: TGTGCCAGCAGCCAAGTAAGGGGAGGTGAAGGGATGGATACGCAGTATTTT.

This clonotype was counted between two and nine times. The genes are TRBV7-4 and TRBJ1-1; possibly TRBD1 for D (5 bases). The germline V and J ends were trimmed by 5 bases and 6 bases, with 13 bases remaining between them. The CDR3 spans 13 residues. Germline CDR1 is SGHVT and CDR2 is SQSDAQ. The CDR3 spells CASSLGGGSEAFF. CDR3 in DNA: TGTGCCAGCAGCCTGGGGGGGGGGTCTGAAGCTTTCTTT.

J is TRBJ2-2 and V is TRBV15, with D unclear. This CDR3 region has 17 residues. Germline V gene data show CDR1 as LNHNV and CDR2 as YYDKDF (reference sequence). V lost 0 bases, J lost 4 bases, and 15 bases lay in between. The CDR3 DNA is TGTGCCACCAGCAGAGATACGAGGCAGGCGAGCACCGGGGAGCTGTTTTTT. Its translation is CATSRDTRQASTGELFF.

CDR3 DNA sequence: TGTGCCACAGGGGGGACGGAGAACACTGAAGCTTTCTTT. It is translated as CATGGTENTEAFF. The chain couples TRBV19 to TRBJ1-1, with 7 bases aligning to TRBD1. The CDR3 length is 13 residues. V shed 10 bases, J shed 1 base, and the junction held 6 bases outside the gene matches. Germline lookup yields CDR1 LNHDA and CDR2 SQIVND (reference sequence).

This chain links TRBV19 with TRBJ2-1; 7 bases line up with TRBD2. The trim removed 7 bases at V and 2 bases at J, leaving 11 bases unmatched. Germline CDR1 and CDR2: LNHDA and SQIVND (reference sequence). The CDR3 spans 16 residues. CDR3 bases: TGTGCCAGTATGGGGGTCCGCGGGGGAGCCTACAATGAGCAGTTCTTC. This codes for CASMGVRGGAYNEQFF.

The rearrangement joins TRBV11-2 to TRBJ2-1; a weak D match, TRBD1 (6 bases). The V gene's germline CDR1 is SGHAT and CDR2 FQNNGV. CDR3 length equals 16 residues. V shed 1 base and J shed 6 bases, with 16 bases lying between them. CDR3 sequence reads: CASSLGSGVSVNEQFF. The CDR3 nucleotides are TGTGCCAGCAGCTTAGGCTCAGGGGTATCGGTCAATGAGCAGTTCTTC.

This clonotype was counted many times. The rearrangement uses TRBV7-8 and TRBJ2-5; D might be TRBD2 (5 bases). Germline lookup yields CDR1 SGHVS and CDR2 FQNEAQ. V lost 4 bases to trimming and J lost 2 bases, with 14 bases between them. The CDR3 length is 15 residues. The CDR3 loop is CASSSFGRDQETQYF. The CDR3 DNA reads TGTGCCAGCAGCTCCTTTGGGAGAGATCAAGAGACCCAGTACTTC.

This clonotype was observed a handful of times. The gene calls are TRBV4-2 and TRBJ1-2; a weak D match, TRBD1 (5 bases). The V gene lost 0 bases and the J gene lost 4 bases, with 9 bases spanning the gap. Germline lookup yields CDR1 LGHNA and CDR2 YNFKEQ. There are 14 residues in the CDR3. The CDR3 DNA sequence: TGTGCCAGCAGCCAAGATGGGACGGCCTATGGCTACACCTTC. It is translated as CASSQDGTAYGYTF.